This TCR beta chain comes out of a study of cytomegalovirus exposure and HLA in healthy donors (dated by TCRdb to 2015 to 2018). In terms of the full investigation: A later analysis indicated that the 120 or so validation repertoires were generated on the platform also employed for the approximately 700 repertoires of the first cohort. Besides the first cohort of around 700 subjects, a separate validation cohort made up of 120 or so different subjects was used. The study aimed to test whether signatures of past pathogen exposure could be identified by cataloging public T cell receptors. The study combined high-throughput TCR immunosequencing, statistical association of individual TCRs with disease status, and machine learning to predict cytomegalovirus infection status.

The donors were included in the validation cohort of 100 to 150 subjects, a group kept apart from the roughly 700-subject first cohort. Via the germline V gene, CDR1 is MDHEN and CDR2 SYDVKM. Trimming at the junction amounts to 2 bases on V and 8 bases on J, and the germline ends lie 18 bases apart. The CDR3 contains 16 residues, cysteine and phenylalanine counted. The only DNA kept is the CDR3, 48 bases in frame from the first base. Library generation was performed with the immunoSEQ multiplex PCR assay. Turning to the authors' computational methods: A statistical classification framework was developed to diagnose cytomegalovirus status using the catalog of TCR beta chain sequences. Not all clones reach the TCRdb copy of this immuneACCESS table, which keeps in-frame sequences only. Checked studies attribute under half of the gap to unresolved V genes and leave the rest unexplained. The V and J calls and the clone size are those of that table, but D and trimming were determined from the DNA. This sample holds some 150,000 clones; roughly 89% were observed only once. The ten top clones hold around 3.4% of the sample.

Concerning this clone: Its recognized antigen is unknown. Nothing much larger sits one base from this clone, and base qualities are not available.

General findings and caveats noted by the study authors: The authors suggested that the approach could potentially be extended to other disease states and immunological phenotypes. The validation cohort had no HLA typing available for a later analysis, so co-occurrence within that cohort was assessed over all 130 or so repertoires. In vitro tests confirmed that a few of the cytomegalovirus-associated TCR beta chains recognize cytomegalovirus antigens. The classifier was reported to diagnose cytomegalovirus status with high specificity and sensitivity in both the original and validation cohorts. A total of some 180 TCR beta chains were listed by the study as associated with cytomegalovirus. In a later analysis, TCRs clustered in the first cohort were found to also tend to co-occur in the 120 or so validation repertoires, with 94% of cluster scores above 0. While some public TCRs were present in many individuals, most TCR sequences turned up only very rarely across donors.

This receptor chain uses TRBV28 and TRBJ1-4; no confident D gene assignment can be made. Sequenced: PBMCs. The TCR sequence derives from a woman between 18 and 30 years old in good health and CMV-seropositive. The sequenced DNA is TGTGCCAGCAGTTTAGCTAAGTATAGAGGCGGGGAAAAACTGTTTTTT. Translated, this is CASSLAKYRGGEKLFF. Supplemented by the reference TRBV28 and TRBJ1-4 proteins around the CDR3, the complete variable domain is DVKVTQSSRYLVKRTGEKVFLECVQDMDHENMFWYRQDPGLGLRLIYFSYDVKMKEKGDIPEGYSVSREKKERFSLILESASTNQTSMYLCASSLAKYRGGEKLFFGSGTQLSVL.